These T cell receptor beta chains were read from a single sample in a study of shared clonotypes between healthy human individuals. Here immunoSEQ multiplex PCR was the method, and the copy in TCRdb shows in-frame clones only, minus some. The profile covers about 680,000 clones, with 73% appearing a single time and 1.5% to 2% taken by the ten largest. The sequenced sample was memory CD4+ T cells sorted from blood. The source is a woman aged 30 to 39 in good health. CDR3s leave out the opening cysteine and the closing phenylalanine or tryptophan. Each record gives: J gene, V gene, CDR3 protein.

>TRBJ2-1|TRBV28
ASSSTIERTPYNEQF
>TRBJ1-4|TRBV6-5
ASRHRNEKLF
>TRBJ2-3|TRBV30
AWRNILSTDTQY
>TRBJ1-4|TRBV7-9
ASSLEGRTNEKLF
>TRBJ1-2|TRBV7-9
ASSFWGAGGYT
>TRBJ2-7|TRBV23-1
ASSQTWVSYEQY
>TRBJ1-2|TRBV25-1
ASSGGAAFGYT
>TRBJ1-2|TRBV9
ASSPAESVYGYT
>TRBJ2-5|TRBV2
ASRVWGTIQETQY
>TRBJ2-1|TRBV5-1
ASSLAGTVRNEQF
>TRBJ2-3|TRBV6-1
ASSETSGSSDTQY
>TRBJ2-5|TRBV18
ASSRGQGASKTQY
>TRBJ1-1|TRBV2
ASSDSQGRWANTEAF
>TRBJ2-1|TRBV7-3
ASSWGSGASYNEQF